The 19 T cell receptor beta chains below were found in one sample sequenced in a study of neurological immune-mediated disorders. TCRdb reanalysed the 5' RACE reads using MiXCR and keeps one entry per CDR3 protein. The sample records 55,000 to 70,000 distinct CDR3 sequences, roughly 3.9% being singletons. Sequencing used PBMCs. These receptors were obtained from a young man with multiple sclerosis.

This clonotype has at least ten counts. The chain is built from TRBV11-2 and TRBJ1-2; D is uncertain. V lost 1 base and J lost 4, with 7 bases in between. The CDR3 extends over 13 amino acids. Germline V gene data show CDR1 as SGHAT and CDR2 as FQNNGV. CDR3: CASSLGLSYGYTF. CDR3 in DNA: TGTGCCAGCAGCTTAGGTCTCAGCTATGGCTACACCTTC.

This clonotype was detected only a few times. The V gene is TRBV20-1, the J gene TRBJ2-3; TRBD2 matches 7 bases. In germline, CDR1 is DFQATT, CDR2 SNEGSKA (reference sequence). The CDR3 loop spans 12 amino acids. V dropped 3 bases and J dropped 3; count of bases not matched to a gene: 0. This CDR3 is CSARRGTDTQYF. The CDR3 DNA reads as TGCAGTGCTAGGCGGGGGACAGATACGCAGTATTTT.

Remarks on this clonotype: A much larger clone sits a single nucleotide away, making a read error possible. CDR3 sequence (DNA): TGTGCCAGGAGTGTTGGAGGGAAATCCTACGAGCAGTACTTC. Residues: CARSVGGKSYEQYF. This chain links TRBV30 with TRBJ2-7; perhaps TRBD2 as D (6 bases). This CDR3 region has 14 residues. Germline loops: CDR1 GTSNPN, CDR2 SVGIG (reference sequence).

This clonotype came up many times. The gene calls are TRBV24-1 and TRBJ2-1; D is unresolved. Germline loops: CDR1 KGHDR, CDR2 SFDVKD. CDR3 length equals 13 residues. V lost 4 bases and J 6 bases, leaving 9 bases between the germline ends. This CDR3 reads CATSEAPGNEQFF. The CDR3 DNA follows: TGTGCCACCAGTGAGGCTCCCGGCAATGAGCAGTTCTTC.

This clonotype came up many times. CDR3 bases: TGTGCCAGCAGTTTGGGGGAGTCGGACACTGAAGCTTTCTTT. This translates into CASSLGESDTEAFF. The gene calls are TRBV12-3 or TRBV12-4 and TRBJ1-1, with D maybe TRBD1 (5 bases). This CDR3 spans 14 amino acids. V was clipped by 3 bases and J by 3 bases, with 11 bases between them.

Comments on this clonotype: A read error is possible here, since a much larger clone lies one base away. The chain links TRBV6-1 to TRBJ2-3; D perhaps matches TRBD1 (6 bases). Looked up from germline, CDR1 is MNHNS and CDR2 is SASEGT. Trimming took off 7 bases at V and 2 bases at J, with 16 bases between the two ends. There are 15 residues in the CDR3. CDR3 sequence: CASNGSQGPTDTQYF. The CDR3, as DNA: TGTGCCAGCAATGGTAGCCAGGGGCCCACAGATACGCAGTATTTT.

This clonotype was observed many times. CDR3 sequence: CASSVVPGTEAFF. The CDR3 DNA sequence: TGTGCCAGCAGCGTAGTACCAGGGACTGAAGCTTTCTTT. This chain joins TRBV9 and TRBJ1-1; weak D call: TRBD1 (5 bases). CDR1 is SGDLS and CDR2 is YYNGEE in the germline V gene. Trimming cost V 0 bases and J 5 bases, with 8 bases left between them. The CDR3 is made up of 13 amino acids.

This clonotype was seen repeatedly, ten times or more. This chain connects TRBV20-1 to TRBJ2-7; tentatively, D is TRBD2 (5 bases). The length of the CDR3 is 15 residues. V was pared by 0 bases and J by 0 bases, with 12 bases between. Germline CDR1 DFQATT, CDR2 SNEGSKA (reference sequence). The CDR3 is CSARDPQRISYEQYF. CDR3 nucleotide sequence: TGCAGTGCTAGAGATCCGCAGCGGATCTCCTACGAGCAGTACTTC.

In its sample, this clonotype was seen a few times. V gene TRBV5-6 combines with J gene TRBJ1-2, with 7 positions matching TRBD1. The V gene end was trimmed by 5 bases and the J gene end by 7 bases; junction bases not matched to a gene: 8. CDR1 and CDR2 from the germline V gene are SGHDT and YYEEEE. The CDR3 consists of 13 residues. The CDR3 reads CASRIKGASGYTF. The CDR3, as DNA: TGTGCCAGCAGGATTAAGGGGGCGAGTGGCTACACCTTC.

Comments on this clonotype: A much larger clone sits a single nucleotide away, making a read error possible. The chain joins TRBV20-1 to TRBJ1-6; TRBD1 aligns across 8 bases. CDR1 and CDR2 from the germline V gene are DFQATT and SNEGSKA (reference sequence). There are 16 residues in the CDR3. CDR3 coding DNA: TGCAGTGCTAGACGTCACAGGGGGACAGTTAATTCACCCCTCAACTTT. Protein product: CSARRHRGTVNSPLNF.

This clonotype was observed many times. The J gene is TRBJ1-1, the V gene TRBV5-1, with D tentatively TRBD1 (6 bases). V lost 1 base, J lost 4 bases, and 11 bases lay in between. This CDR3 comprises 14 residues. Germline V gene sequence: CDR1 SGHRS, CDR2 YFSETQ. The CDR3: CASSLLGAGTEAFF. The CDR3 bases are TGCGCCAGCAGCTTGTTGGGGGCTGGCACTGAAGCTTTCTTT.

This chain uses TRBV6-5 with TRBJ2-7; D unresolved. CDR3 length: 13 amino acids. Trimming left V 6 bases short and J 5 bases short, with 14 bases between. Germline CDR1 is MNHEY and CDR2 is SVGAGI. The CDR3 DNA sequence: TGTGCCAGCAGGCTGGAAAGGAACCACGAGCAGTACTTC. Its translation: CASRLERNHEQYF.

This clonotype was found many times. CDR3 residues: CASSLDGGGATDTQYF. Written as DNA, the CDR3 is TGTGCCAGCAGCTTAGATGGCGGGGGGGCTACAGATACGCAGTATTTT. V is TRBV7-9 and J is TRBJ2-3; 9 bases line up with TRBD2. V lost 1 base and J lost 3; bases outside the gene matches: 5. CDR3 size: 16 residues. Germline lookup yields CDR1 SEHNR and CDR2 FQNEAQ (reference sequence). Drawing the rest from reference TRBV7-9 and TRBJ2-3, the complete variable domain is DTGVSQNPRHKITKRGQNVTFRCDPISEHNRLYWYRQTLGQGPEFLTYFQNEAQLEKSRLLSDRFSAERPKGSFSTLEIQRTEQGDSAMYLCASSLDGGGATDTQYFGPGTRLTVL.

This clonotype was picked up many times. CDR3 loop: CASSPDTAETQYF. Written as DNA, the CDR3 is TGTGCCAGCAGTCCCGACACGGCCGAGACCCAGTACTTC. The chain joins TRBV12-3 or TRBV12-4 to TRBJ2-5, with no clear D. This CDR3 contains 13 residues. The V end lost 5 bases, the J end lost 5 bases, and 12 bases lay between the germline ends.

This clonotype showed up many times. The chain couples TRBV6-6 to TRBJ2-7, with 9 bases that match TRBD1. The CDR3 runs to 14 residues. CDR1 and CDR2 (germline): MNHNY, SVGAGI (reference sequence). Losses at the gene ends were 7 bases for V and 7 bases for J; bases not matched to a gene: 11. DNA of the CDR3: TGTGCCAGCACCGTACAGGGGGCCTCTAGGGAGCAGTACTTC. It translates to CASTVQGASREQYF.

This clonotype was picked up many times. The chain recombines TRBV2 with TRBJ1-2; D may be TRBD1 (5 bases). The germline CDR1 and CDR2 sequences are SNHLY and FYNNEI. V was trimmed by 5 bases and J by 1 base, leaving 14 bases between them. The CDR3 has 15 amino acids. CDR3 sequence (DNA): TGTGCCAGCAGTCCGCCGGGGCGTGTTAACTATGGCTACACCTTC. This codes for CASSPPGRVNYGYTF.

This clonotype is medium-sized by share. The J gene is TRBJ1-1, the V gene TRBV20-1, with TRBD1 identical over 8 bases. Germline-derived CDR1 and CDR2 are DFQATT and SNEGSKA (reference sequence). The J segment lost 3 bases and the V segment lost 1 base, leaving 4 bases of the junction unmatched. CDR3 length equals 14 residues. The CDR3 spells CSARGTGRDTEAFF. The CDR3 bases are TGCAGTGCTAGAGGGACAGGGAGGGACACTGAAGCTTTCTTT.

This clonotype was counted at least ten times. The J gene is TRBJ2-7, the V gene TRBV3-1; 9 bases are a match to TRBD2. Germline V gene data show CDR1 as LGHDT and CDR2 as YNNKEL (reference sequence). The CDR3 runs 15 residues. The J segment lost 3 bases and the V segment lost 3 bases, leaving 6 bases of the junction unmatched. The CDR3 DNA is TGTGCCAGCAGCCAGCTAGCGGGAACCAACTACGAGCAGTACTTC. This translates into CASSQLAGTNYEQYF.

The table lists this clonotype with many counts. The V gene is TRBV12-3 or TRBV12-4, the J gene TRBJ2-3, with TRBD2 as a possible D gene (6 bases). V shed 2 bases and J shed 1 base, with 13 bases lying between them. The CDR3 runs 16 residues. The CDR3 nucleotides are TGTGCCAGCAGTTTACCCACTAGCACTGGCACAGATACGCAGTATTTT. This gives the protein CASSLPTSTGTDTQYF.